One sample yielded the 28 T cell receptor beta chains listed below, sequenced in a study of blood T cells in healthy people across ages. A J-beta primer mix and a sample-barcoded 5' primer were used in a second PCR of about 7 to 11 cycles. TCRdb ran MiXCR on the 5' RACE reads and lists one entry per CDR3 protein. The profile shows 500,000 to 650,000 distinct CDR3 sequences, over 25% of them singletons. These data also formed part of another study, on T cells of mothers and their children.

Sequenced sample: blood. These receptors were obtained from a boy aged 2 to 10 in good health.

The chain combines TRBV6-1 with TRBJ2-4; no reliable D call. Germline V gene sequence: CDR1 MNHNS, CDR2 SASEGT. The germline V and J ends were trimmed by 5 bases and 0 bases, with 11 bases remaining between them. The CDR3 covers 15 residues. The CDR3 loop reads CASSSNILAKNIQYF. CDR3 DNA: TGTGCCAGCAGTTCGAATATTTTAGCCAAAAACATTCAGTACTTC.

This clonotype was recorded a few times. The genes are TRBV3-1 and TRBJ2-3, with 12 positions matching TRBD2. Germline CDR1 is LGHDT and CDR2 is YNNKEL (reference sequence). The CDR3 covers 16 residues. The junction had 9 bases not matched to a gene; V was cut back by 5 bases and J by 6 bases. CDR3 in DNA: TGTGCCAGCAGCGCAAGACTAGCGGGAGAAGCGGATACGCAGTATTTT. It codes for CASSARLAGEADTQYF.

The rearrangement links TRBV9 to TRBJ1-1; D unclear. Germline CDR1 reads SGDLS; CDR2 reads YYNGEE. The CDR3 is 15 residues long. V was cut by 0 bases and J by 0 bases, with 9 bases left in between. CDR3 residues: CASSVVVGLNTEAFF. DNA for the CDR3: TGTGCCAGCAGCGTAGTAGTCGGCCTGAACACTGAAGCTTTCTTT.

V and J are TRBV4-3 and TRBJ2-7; TRBD1 matches at 10 bases. Germline V gives CDR1 LGHNA, CDR2 YSLEER. The CDR3 consists of 14 residues. The J segment lost 5 bases and the V segment lost 5 bases, leaving 6 bases of the junction unmatched. The CDR3 loop reads CASSFGTGADEQYF. In nucleotides, the CDR3 is TGCGCCAGCAGCTTCGGGACAGGGGCGGACGAGCAGTACTTC.

Only a few counts were recorded for this clonotype. The chain couples TRBV20-1 to TRBJ2-7, with D perhaps matching TRBD1 or TRBD2 (5 bases each). The closer fit of TRBJ2-1 to the DNA end suggests the J call may be wrong. The CDR3 sequence is 14 residues long. CDR1 and CDR2 from the germline V gene are DFQATT and SNEGSKA (reference sequence). CDR3 DNA sequence: TGCAGTGCTTACCCTCGGGACGCATTTAATGAGCAGTTCTTC. Translation gives CSAYPRDAFNEQFF.

This chain connects TRBV24-1 to TRBJ2-1; D is undetermined. The germline V gene has CDR1 KGHDR and CDR2 SFDVKD. The CDR3 runs to 13 residues. V was clipped by 4 bases and J by 12 bases, with 15 bases between them. The CDR3 nucleotides are TGTGCCACCAGTGACCGGCACAGTAGAAGGCAGTTCTTC. As protein: CATSDRHSRRQFF.

The rearrangement links TRBV12-3 or TRBV12-4 to TRBJ1-2; TRBD1 agrees at 11 bases. The CDR3 spans 15 residues. The J segment lost 8 bases and the V segment lost 5 bases, leaving 10 bases of the junction unmatched. The CDR3 here is CASSEDRGPRRGYTF. DNA of the CDR3: TGTGCCAGCAGTGAGGACAGGGGGCCCCGAAGGGGCTACACCTTC.

V gene TRBV20-1 combines with J gene TRBJ2-5, with a possible D match to TRBD1 (5 bases). Trimming removed 0 bases at V and 2 bases at J, with 13 bases between. Germline-derived CDR1 and CDR2 are DFQATT and SNEGSKA (reference sequence). This CDR3 has 15 amino acids. CDR3 loop: CSARDATEIQETQYF. Written as DNA, the CDR3 is TGCAGTGCTAGAGACGCGACAGAAATACAAGAGACCCAGTACTTC.

The chain combines TRBV27 with TRBJ1-2, with 7 bases lining up with TRBD1. The trim removed 5 bases at V and 9 bases at J, leaving 9 bases unmatched. CDR1 and CDR2 from the germline V gene are MNHEY and SMNVEV (reference sequence). This CDR3 comprises 13 residues. The CDR3 DNA reads TGTGCCAGCAGTCTTGATCGGGACAGCCGCTACACCTTC. Amino acids: CASSLDRDSRYTF.

The table lists this clonotype with a few counts. CDR3 in DNA: TGCGCCAGCAGCGGGACAGGGGGCTTCTACGAGCAGTACTTC. This gives the protein CASSGTGGFYEQYF. The rearrangement joins TRBV10-2 to TRBJ2-7, with 12 bases identical to TRBD1. Looked up from germline, CDR1 is WSHSY and CDR2 is SAAADI. The CDR3 extends over 14 amino acids. Germline trimming cut 6 bases from V and 3 bases from J; bases unmatched to any gene: 3.

This clonotype has only a few counts. The chain has TRBV15 and TRBJ2-5, with TRBD2 matching over 10 bases. With 1 base clipped from V and 7 bases from J, the junction kept 6 bases outside the gene matches. From germline, CDR1 is LNHNV and CDR2 YYDKDF (reference sequence). This CDR3 is built from 15 residues. CDR3 sequence: CATSRVPSGGVTQYF. The CDR3 nucleotides read TGTGCCACCAGCAGAGTTCCTAGCGGGGGCGTGACCCAGTACTTC.

The CDR3 region is CASSPGTSRGWYGYTF. The CDR3 region has the DNA TGTGCCAGCAGCCCTGGGACATCAAGGGGCTGGTATGGCTACACCTTC. The V gene is TRBV7-9, the J gene TRBJ1-2; a possible D gene is TRBD1 (6 bases). Germline CDR1 SEHNR, CDR2 FQNEAQ (reference sequence). Deletions cut 5 bases from V and 5 bases from J, with 21 bases between. CDR3 length equals 16 residues.

This clonotype was found a few times. This sequence joins TRBV6-5 and TRBJ2-1; D unresolved. The CDR3 is 15 residues long. Germline CDR1 MNHEY, CDR2 SVGAGI. Trimming pared 6 bases from V and 0 bases from J, leaving 12 bases between. The CDR3, as DNA: TGTGCCAGCAGCCCCGGAAAGAGCTCCTACAATGAGCAGTTCTTC. Amino acid sequence: CASSPGKSSYNEQFF.

In this sample, this clonotype turned up a few times. The CDR3 loop reads CASSELVGTSNYEQYF. The DNA of the CDR3 is TGTGCCAGCAGTGAATTGGTCGGGACTAGTAACTACGAGCAGTACTTC. The chain carries TRBV2 and TRBJ2-7, with 8 bases that match TRBD2. V gave up 2 bases and J gave up 3 bases; unmatched junction bases: 9. The CDR3 is 16 amino acids. Germline CDR1 is SNHLY and CDR2 is FYNNEI.

The genes are TRBV5-5 and TRBJ2-5; 9 bases agree with TRBD2. The CDR3 length is 16 residues. The germline CDR1 and CDR2 sequences are SGHKS and YYEKEE (reference sequence). Germline trimming cut 1 base from V and 1 base from J; bases unmatched to any gene: 5. CDR3 bases: TGTGCCAGCAGCTTGTTCCTAGCGGGGCCCCAAGAGACCCAGTACTTC. This gives the protein CASSLFLAGPQETQYF.

The rearrangement joins TRBV20-1 to TRBJ2-1; 10 nucleotides agree with TRBD2. Trimming took 1 base from V and 1 from J; bases not matched to a gene: 4. The V gene's germline CDR1 is DFQATT and CDR2 SNEGSKA (reference sequence). This CDR3 is 16 amino acids long. The DNA of the CDR3 is TGCAGTGCTAGAGTTAGCGGGGGGCCATCCTACAATGAGCAGTTCTTC. Translation: CSARVSGGPSYNEQFF.

The chain carries TRBV29-1 and TRBJ1-2, with 8 bases aligning to TRBD1. The CDR3 consists of 15 residues. J was trimmed by 0 bases and V by 0 bases; bases with no gene match: 3. From germline, CDR1 is SQVTM and CDR2 ANQGSEA. The CDR3 protein is CSVEERDRTNYGYTF. The CDR3 bases are TGCAGCGTTGAAGAACGGGACAGGACTAACTATGGCTACACCTTC.

The chain couples TRBV19 to TRBJ1-1; D call uncertain. The germline V gene encodes CDR1 LNHDA and CDR2 SQIVND (reference sequence). The CDR3 is made up of 12 amino acids. Between the trimmed V and J ends, which lost 7 bases and 2 bases, there was a span of 8 bases. The CDR3 bases are TGTGCCAGTAAAGATCCCAACACTGAAGCTTTCTTT. Its translation: CASKDPNTEAFF.

This clonotype has just a few counts. This chain connects TRBV5-6 to TRBJ1-2; D remains ambiguous. V was pared by 0 bases and J by 4 bases, with 7 bases between. The CDR3 contains 13 residues. Germline CDR1 SGHDT, CDR2 YYEEEE. The CDR3 coding sequence is TGTGCCAGCAGCTTGGTAGGGATCTATGGCTACACCTTC. It translates to CASSLVGIYGYTF. The full variable domain, with the rest looked up from reference TRBV5-6 and TRBJ1-2, is DAGVTQSPTHLIKTRGQQVTLRCSPKSGHDTVSWYQQALGQGPQFIFQYYEEEERQRGNFPDRFSGHQFPNYSSELNVNALLLGDSALYLCASSLVGIYGYTFGSGTRLTVV.

This chain uses TRBV7-9 with TRBJ2-7, with D perhaps matching TRBD1 (6 bases). V lost 5 bases and J lost 2, with 13 bases in between. Germline CDR1 and CDR2: SEHNR and FQNEAQ (reference sequence). There are 14 residues in the CDR3. CDR3 DNA: TGTGCCAGCAGCCGTGGACAGTCCCCCTACGAGCAGTACTTC. Residues: CASSRGQSPYEQYF.

J is TRBJ1-3 and V is TRBV7-9; D is ambiguous. Trimming removed 7 bases at V and 0 bases at J, with 13 bases between. The CDR3 runs to 15 residues. CDR1 and CDR2 from the germline V gene are SEHNR and FQNEAQ (reference sequence). CDR3 region: CASTPPSVSGNTIYF. For the CDR3, the DNA is TGTGCCAGCACCCCTCCGTCAGTCTCTGGAAACACCATATATTTT. Drawing the rest from reference TRBV7-9 and TRBJ1-3, the complete variable domain is DTGVSQNPRHKITKRGQNVTFRCDPISEHNRLYWYRQTLGQGPEFLTYFQNEAQLEKSRLLSDRFSAERPKGSFSTLEIQRTEQGDSAMYLCASTPPSVSGNTIYFGEGSWLTVV.

This clonotype was detected only a few times. This chain connects TRBV3-1 to TRBJ1-2; D uncertain. The CDR3 is 13 amino acids. Trimming removed 1 base at V and 8 bases at J, with 11 bases between. Looked up from germline, CDR1 is LGHDT and CDR2 is YNNKEL (reference sequence). This CDR3 reads CASSQGAGYGYTF. CDR3 DNA sequence: TGTGCCAGCAGCCAAGGGGCGGGATACGGCTACACCTTC.

This chain connects TRBV3-1 to TRBJ2-3, with D hard to call. V lost 1 base, J lost 5 bases, and 7 bases lay in between. The CDR3 is 13 residues long. Germline V gives CDR1 LGHDT, CDR2 YNNKEL (reference sequence). The CDR3 nucleotides are TGTGCCAGCAGCCAAGGTGGAGAAGATACGCAGTATTTT. Protein sequence: CASSQGGEDTQYF.

This rearrangement joins TRBV13 to TRBJ1-5; possible D gene TRBD1, 5 bases. Between the trimmed V and J ends, which lost 3 bases and 3 bases, there was a span of 18 bases. Germline CDR1 and CDR2: PRHDT and FYEKMQ (reference sequence). The CDR3 totals 17 residues. The CDR3 DNA follows: TGTGCCAGCAGCTTTCAGGGTGGCCCCCACAACAATCAGCCCCAGCATTTT. It specifies CASSFQGGPHNNQPQHF. Based on the CDR3 plus reference TRBV13 and TRBJ1-5, the full variable domain is AAGVIQSPRHLIKEKRETATLKCYPIPRHDTVYWYQQGPGQDPQFLISFYEKMQSDKGSIPDRFSAQQFSDYHSELNMSSLELGDSALYFCASSFQGGPHNNQPQHFGDGTRLSIL.

This clonotype was counted only a few times. This sequence joins TRBV11-2 and TRBJ1-1; no definite D call. With 5 bases removed from V and 0 bases from J, the gap between germline ends came to 16 bases. Germline V gene sequence: CDR1 SGHAT, CDR2 FQNNGV. The CDR3 loop spans 16 amino acids. CDR3 sequence reads: CASSLKRNSLNTEAFF. CDR3 nucleotides: TGTGCCAGCAGCCTCAAGAGGAACAGCTTGAACACTGAAGCTTTCTTT.

This clonotype was seen only a few times. V gene TRBV6-2 or TRBV6-3 combines with J gene TRBJ2-5; 8 nucleotides line up with TRBD2. The J call is in doubt because the DNA end fits TRBJ2-7 better. CDR1 is MNHEY, CDR2 SVGEGT, per germline. This CDR3 is built from 15 residues. This CDR3 is CASSYSAGGPLEQYF. CDR3 nucleotide sequence: TGTGCCAGCAGTTACTCCGCGGGAGGACCCCTCGAGCAGTACTTC.

The chain combines TRBV29-1 with TRBJ1-5, with D possibly TRBD1 on 6 matching bases. V lost 4 bases and J 1 base, leaving 8 bases between the germline ends. Germline CDR1 and CDR2: SQVTM and ANQGSEA. The CDR3 runs 13 residues. The CDR3 here is CSVARGSNQPQHF. For the CDR3, the DNA is TGCAGCGTTGCCAGGGGCAGCAATCAGCCCCAGCATTTT.

The chain uses TRBV7-6 and TRBJ2-1; 16 bases are a match to TRBD2. Losses at the gene ends were 6 bases for V and 9 bases for J; bases not matched to a gene: 14. From germline, CDR1 is SGHVS and CDR2 FNYEAQ. The CDR3 contains 18 residues. CDR3 nucleotides: TGTGCCAGCAGACGGATAGGGACTAGCGGGAGGGCTTCTGGTGAGCAGTTCTTC. It yields the protein CASRRIGTSGRASGEQFF.